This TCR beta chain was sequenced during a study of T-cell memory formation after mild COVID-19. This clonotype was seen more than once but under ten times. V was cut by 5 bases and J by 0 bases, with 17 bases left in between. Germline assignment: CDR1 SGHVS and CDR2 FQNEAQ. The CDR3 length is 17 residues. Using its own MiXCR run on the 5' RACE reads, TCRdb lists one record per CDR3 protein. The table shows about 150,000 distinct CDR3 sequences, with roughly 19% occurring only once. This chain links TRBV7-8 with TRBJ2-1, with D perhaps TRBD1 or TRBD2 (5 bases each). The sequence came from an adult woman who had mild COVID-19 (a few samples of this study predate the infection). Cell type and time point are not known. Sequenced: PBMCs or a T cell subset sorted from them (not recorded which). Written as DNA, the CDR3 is TGTGCCAGCAGCGGGCCGGGACGCCCGAGCTCCTACAATGAGCAGTTCTTC. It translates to CASSGPGRPSSYNEQFF.